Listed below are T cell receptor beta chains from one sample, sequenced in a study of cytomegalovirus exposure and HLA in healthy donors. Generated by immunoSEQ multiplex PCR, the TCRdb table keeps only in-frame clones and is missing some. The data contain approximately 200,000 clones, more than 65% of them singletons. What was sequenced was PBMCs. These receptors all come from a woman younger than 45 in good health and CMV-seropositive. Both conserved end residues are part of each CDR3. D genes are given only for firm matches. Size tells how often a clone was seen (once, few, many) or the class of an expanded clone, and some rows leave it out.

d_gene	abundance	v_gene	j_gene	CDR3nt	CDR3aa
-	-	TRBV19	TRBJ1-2	TGTGCCAGTAGTATGGGGGCAGTCTATGGCTACACCTTC	CASSMGAVYGYTF
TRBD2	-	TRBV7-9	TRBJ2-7	TGTGCCAGCAGCTTAGTAAGCGGGGGGTACACCTACGAGCAGTACTTC	CASSLVSGGYTYEQYF
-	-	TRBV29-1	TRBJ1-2	TGCAGCGCAGTAGAGGAGCACTATGGCTACACCTTC	CSAVEEHYGYTF
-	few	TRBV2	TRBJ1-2	TGTGCCAGCAGTGAGGGAGACTATGGCTACACCTTC	CASSEGDYGYTF
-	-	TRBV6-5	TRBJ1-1	TGTGCCAGCAACGGGGATGGGGACACTGAAGCTTTCTTT	CASNGDGDTEAFF
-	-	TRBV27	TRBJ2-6	TGTGCCAGCAGTTTTCAGGGTAGCTCTGGGGCCAACGTCCTGACTTTC	CASSFQGSSGANVLTF
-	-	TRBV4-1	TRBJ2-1	TGCGCCAGCAGGAACCCACTCATTTCAGGAGGAAACAATGAGCAGTTCTTC	CASRNPLISGGNNEQFF
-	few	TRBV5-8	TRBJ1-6	TGTGCCAGCAGCCCTTGGCTGAGGGCAGGCGGTTCACCCCTCCACTTT	CASSPWLRAGGSPLHF
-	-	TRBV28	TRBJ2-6	TGTGCCAGCAGTTTAACGGGTTCTGGGGCCAACGTCCTGACTTTC	CASSLTGSGANVLTF
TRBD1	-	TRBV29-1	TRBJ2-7	TGCAGCGCGACAGGGGGTTCCTACGAGCAGTACTTC	CSATGGSYEQYF
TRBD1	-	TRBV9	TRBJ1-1	TGTGCCAGCAGCGTAGGAGTTTTGGACAGGAGTGTAGCTGAAGCTTTCTTT	CASSVGVLDRSVAEAFF
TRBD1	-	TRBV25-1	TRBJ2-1	TGTGCCAGCAGCGACAGGGGAATCGGAGAGCAGTTCTTC	CASSDRGIGEQFF
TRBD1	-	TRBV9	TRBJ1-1	TGTGCCAGCAGCCCATCAAACAGGGGCACTGAAGCTTTCTTT	CASSPSNRGTEAFF
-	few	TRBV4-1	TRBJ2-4	TGCGCCAGCAGCCAAGCCAGCGGGTTAGCCAAAAACATTCAGTACTTC	CASSQASGLAKNIQYF
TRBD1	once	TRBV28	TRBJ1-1	TGTGCCAGCAGTTTAGGGGACAGGGCTACTGAAGCTTTCTTT	CASSLGDRATEAFF
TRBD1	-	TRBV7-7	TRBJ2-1	TGTGCTAGCAGCGCCCGACAGGGGCGCGAGGGTATTGAGCAGTTCTTC	CASSARQGREGIEQFF
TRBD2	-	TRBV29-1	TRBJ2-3	TGCAGCGTTGGCTCTAGCGGGGGCCCCCGTAGCACAGATACGCAGTATTTT	CSVGSSGGPRSTDTQYF
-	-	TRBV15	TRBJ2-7	TGTGCCACCAGCAGAGATCTTGGGGGCATGCTCCGATCCTACGAGCAGTACTTC	CATSRDLGGMLRSYEQYF
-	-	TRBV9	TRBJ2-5	TGTGCCAGCAGCGTAGGAGCAAGTATATGGGAGACCCAGTACTTC	CASSVGASIWETQYF
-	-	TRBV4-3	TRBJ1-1	TGCGCCAGCAGCCAAGCCCCAGTTCCATTTGAAGCTTTCTTT	CASSQAPVPFEAFF
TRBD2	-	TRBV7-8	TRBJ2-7	TGTGCCACCGGGACTAGATCCTACGAGCAGTACTTC	CATGTRSYEQYF
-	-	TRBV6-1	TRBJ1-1	TGTGCCAGCATCCAGTGGGGGGAAAGGACCACTGAAGCTTTCTTT	CASIQWGERTTEAFF
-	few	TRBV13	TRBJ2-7	TGTGCCAGCAGCCGGGTCGGTTACGAGCAGTACTTC	CASSRVGYEQYF
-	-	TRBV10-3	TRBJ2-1	TGTGCCATCGGGTCGGGGAAGTACAATGAGCAGTTCTTC	CAIGSGKYNEQFF
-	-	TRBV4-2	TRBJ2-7	TGTGCCAGCAGCCAAGAGAGGGGGTACGAGCAGTACTTC	CASSQERGYEQYF
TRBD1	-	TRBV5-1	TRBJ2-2	TGCGCCAGCAGCCAGGACAGGGGCAACACCGGGGAGCTGTTTTTT	CASSQDRGNTGELFF
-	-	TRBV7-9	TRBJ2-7	TGTGCCAGCAGCTTCGACCAGGGCTCCTACGAGCAGTACTTC	CASSFDQGSYEQYF
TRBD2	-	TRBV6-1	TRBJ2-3	TGTGCCACTCTTCGGGAGGTGGGTACGCAGTATTTT	CATLREVGTQYF
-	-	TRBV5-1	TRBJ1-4	TGCGCCAGCAGCTTACGGGGAATGGGGTCTAATGAAAAACTGTTTTTT	CASSLRGMGSNEKLFF
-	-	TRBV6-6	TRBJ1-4	TGTGCCAGCAGTCCGTTGGGGGGGGGTGAAAAACTGTTTTTT	CASSPLGGGEKLFF
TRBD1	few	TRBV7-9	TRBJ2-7	TGTGCCAGCAGCTTCCGGGACAGAGCAGGCGAGCAGTACTTC	CASSFRDRAGEQYF
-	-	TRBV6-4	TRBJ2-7	TGTGCCAGCAGTGAAGACCAGGTCCCATCCTACGAGCAGTACTTC	CASSEDQVPSYEQYF
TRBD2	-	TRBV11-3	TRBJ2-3	TGTGCCAGCAGCTTAGGAGTTAGCGGGAGCACAGATACGCAGTATTTT	CASSLGVSGSTDTQYF
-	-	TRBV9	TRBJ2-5	TGTGCCAGCAGCGTAGCTCTTTCTCCGGCCGGGGAAGAGACCCAGTACTTC	CASSVALSPAGEETQYF
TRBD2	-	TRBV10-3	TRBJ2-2	TGTGCCATTAGGGGACTAGCGGGGAACACCGGGGAGCTGTTTTTT	CAIRGLAGNTGELFF
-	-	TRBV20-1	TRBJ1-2	TGCAGTGTTACAGGGCGGGATGGCTACACCTTC	CSVTGRDGYTF
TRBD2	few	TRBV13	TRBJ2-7	TGTGCCAGCGGTTGGACTAGAAACGAGCAGTACTTC	CASGWTRNEQYF
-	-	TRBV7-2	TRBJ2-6	TGTGCCAGCAGCTTTAGTCCCGCTGGGGCCAACGTCCTGACTTTC	CASSFSPAGANVLTF
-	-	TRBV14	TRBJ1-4	TGTGCCAGCAGCTTGGACATTACCGGGGAAAAACTGTTTTTT	CASSLDITGEKLFF
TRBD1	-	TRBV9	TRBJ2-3	TGTGCCAGCAGCTTAGCAGGACAGGTGTTTGATACGCAGTATTTT	CASSLAGQVFDTQYF
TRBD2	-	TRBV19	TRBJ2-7	TGTGCCAGTAGTACCGGACTAGCGGGAGGGTACGAGCAGTACTTC	CASSTGLAGGYEQYF
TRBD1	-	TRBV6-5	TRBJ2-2	TGTGCCAGCAGTTGGGACAGGGGGCTCTCCGGGGAGCTGTTTTTT	CASSWDRGLSGELFF
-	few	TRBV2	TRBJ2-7	TGTGCCAGCAGTGAAGCGTGGCGGGACGCAAGTATCTACGAGCAGTACTTC	CASSEAWRDASIYEQYF
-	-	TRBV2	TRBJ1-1	TGTGCCAGCAGCGGGGAGGGATGGTTTTTGGACACTGAAGCTTTCTTT	CASSGEGWFLDTEAFF
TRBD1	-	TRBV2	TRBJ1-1	TGTGCCAGCACCCGGGTCCCCGGGACAGGGGGCACTGAAGCTTTCTTT	CASTRVPGTGGTEAFF
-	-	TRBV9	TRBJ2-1	TGTGCCAGCAGCGCAGGTAGTTGGGTGGATGAGCAGTTCTTC	CASSAGSWVDEQFF
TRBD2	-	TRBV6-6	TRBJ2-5	TGTGCCAGCAGTTACCCGGGACTAGCGGGGAAAGAGACCCAGTACTTC	CASSYPGLAGKETQYF
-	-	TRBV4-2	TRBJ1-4	TGTGCCAGCTGCTCGGGAACAACTAATGAAAAACTGTTTTTT	CASCSGTTNEKLFF
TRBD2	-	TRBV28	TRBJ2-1	TGTGCCAGCAGATATACGGGACTAGCGGCCTACAATGAGCAGTTCTTC	CASRYTGLAAYNEQFF
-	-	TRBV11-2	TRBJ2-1	TGTGCCAGCAGCTGGACTCGGGACAATGAGCAGTTCTTC	CASSWTRDNEQFF
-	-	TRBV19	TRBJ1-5	TGTGCCAGTGCTGGGAGACGGGAAAATCAGCCCCAGCATTTT	CASAGRRENQPQHF
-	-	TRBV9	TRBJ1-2	TGTGCCAGCAGCGGATGGGGCTACCCCTTC	CASSGWGYPF
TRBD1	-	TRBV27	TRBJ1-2	TGTGCCAGCAGTGACACTGCCGGGACAGGCATCTATGGCTACACCTTC	CASSDTAGTGIYGYTF
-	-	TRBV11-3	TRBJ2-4	TGTGCCAGCAGCTTAGGGGGGGACGACATTCAGTACTTC	CASSLGGDDIQYF
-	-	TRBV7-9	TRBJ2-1	TGTGCCAGCCCTGGGCGGGGCTACAATGAGCAGTTCTTC	CASPGRGYNEQFF
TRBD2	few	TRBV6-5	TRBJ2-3	TGTGCCAGCAGTGCCCGAGCGGGACCCACAGATACGCAGTATTTT	CASSARAGPTDTQYF
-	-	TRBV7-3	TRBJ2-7	TGTGCCAGCAGCTTAGGGGGGACCTACGACGAGCAGTACTTC	CASSLGGTYDEQYF
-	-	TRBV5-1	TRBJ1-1	TGCGCCAGCAGCTTGGGGAGTTCGGGGAACACTGAAGCTTTCTTT	CASSLGSSGNTEAFF
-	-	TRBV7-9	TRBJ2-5	TGTGCCAGCAGCTTAATGGTGATGTCGCCCTCGGGGACCCAGTACTTC	CASSLMVMSPSGTQYF
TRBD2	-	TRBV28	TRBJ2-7	TGTGCCAGCAGTTTAGGACTAGCGGGAGAAGCGGGGCAGTACTTC	CASSLGLAGEAGQYF